The 23 T cell receptor beta chains presented below share a single source sample, sequenced in a study of cytomegalovirus exposure and HLA in healthy donors. Researchers ran the PCR with 60 Vbeta and 13 Jbeta primers. Measured with immunoSEQ multiplex PCR; TCRdb has only the in-frame clones, and not every one. The data show roughly 200,000 clones, and the top ten clones hold about 6.8%. Input material: PBMCs. The receptors shown here come from a man between 25 and 39 years old in good health and CMV-seronegative.

The CDR3 DNA is TGTGCCAGCAGCCAAACGGGGCCCCAGCATTTT. As protein: CASSQTGPQHF. V gene TRBV5-8 combines with J gene TRBJ1-5; no clear D gene. The CDR3 is made up of 11 amino acids. CDR1 SGHTS and CDR2 YDEGEE come from the germline V gene. The V and J ends lost 4 bases and 9 bases respectively, with 8 bases between them.

The chain combines TRBV29-1 with TRBJ1-3; 9 nucleotides agree with TRBD1. Germline loops: CDR1 SQVTM, CDR2 ANQGSEA. With 4 bases clipped from V and 8 bases from J, the junction kept 12 bases outside the gene matches. The CDR3 is 15 amino acids. The CDR3 loop reads CSVAARDRVGDTIYF. CDR3 coding DNA: TGCAGCGTTGCGGCCCGGGACAGGGTTGGGGACACCATATATTTT.

V is TRBV4-1 and J is TRBJ2-3, with 11 bases identical to TRBD1. Germline V gene data show CDR1 as MGHRA and CDR2 as YSYEKL. The V gene end was trimmed by 0 bases and the J gene end by 3 bases; junction bases not matched to a gene: 5. The CDR3 totals 17 residues. In nucleotides, the CDR3 is TGCGCCAGCAGCCAAGAGCCCGGACAGGGGGCGACAGATACGCAGTATTTT. This translates into CASSQEPGQGATDTQYF.

J is TRBJ2-7 and V is TRBV7-2; D is possibly TRBD1 (5 bases). The germline V gene encodes CDR1 SGHTA and CDR2 FQGNSA. V was clipped by 1 base and J by 3 bases, with 13 bases between them. The CDR3 is 15 residues long. The CDR3 protein is CASSLGQGTVYEQYF. The CDR3 nucleotides read TGTGCCAGCAGCTTAGGGCAGGGTACCGTCTACGAGCAGTACTTC. The full variable domain, its missing parts supplied by reference TRBV7-2 and TRBJ2-7, is GAGVSQSPSNKVTEKGKDVELRCDPISGHTALYWYRQSLGQGLEFLIYFQGNSAPDKSGLPSDRFSAERTGGSVSTLTIQRTQQEDSAVYLCASSLGQGTVYEQYFGPGTRLTVT.

This chain links TRBV6-1 with TRBJ2-3; 8 bases agree with TRBD2. Losses at the gene ends were 8 bases for V and 4 bases for J; bases not matched to a gene: 8. The germline V gene has CDR1 MNHNS and CDR2 SASEGT. This CDR3 has 14 residues. DNA of the CDR3: TGTGCCAGCGAGCGAGCGGGAGAAGCAGATACGCAGTATTTT. As protein: CASERAGEADTQYF.

The rearrangement joins TRBV7-2 to TRBJ1-5; 8 nucleotides line up with TRBD1. There are 14 residues in the CDR3. V lost 1 base and J lost 11; bases outside the gene matches: 7. Per germline, CDR1 SGHTA and CDR2 FQGNSA. The CDR3: CASSLDRGGSAQHF. CDR3 DNA: TGTGCCAGCAGCTTAGACAGGGGGGGATCTGCCCAGCATTTT.

This chain uses TRBV6-5 with TRBJ2-1; D possibly corresponds to TRBD1 (5 bases). The germline V gene encodes CDR1 MNHEY and CDR2 SVGAGI. Trimming took off 0 bases at V and 6 bases at J, with 6 bases between the two ends. This CDR3 is 13 amino acids long. The CDR3 sequence is CASSYSGVNEQFF. Here the CDR3 DNA reads TGTGCCAGCAGTTACTCAGGGGTCAATGAGCAGTTCTTC.

The chain carries TRBV27 and TRBJ1-6; 9 bases are shared with TRBD1. Germline V gives CDR1 MNHEY, CDR2 SMNVEV (reference sequence). V shed 4 bases, J shed 9 bases, and the junction held 7 bases outside the gene matches. The CDR3 extends over 15 amino acids. CDR3 sequence: CASSSWTGVTSPLHF. The CDR3 DNA sequence: TGTGCCAGCAGTTCCTGGACAGGGGTAACTTCACCCCTCCACTTT.

CDR3 protein: CASSYPTSGGLYNEQFF. DNA of the CDR3: TGTGCCAGCAGCTACCCGACTAGCGGGGGCCTATACAATGAGCAGTTCTTC. The V and J genes are TRBV7-9 and TRBJ2-1; 12 bases match TRBD2. This CDR3 contains 17 residues. In germline, CDR1 is SEHNR, CDR2 FQNEAQ (reference sequence). The trim removed 4 bases at V and 4 bases at J, leaving 8 bases unmatched.

The chain joins TRBV15 to TRBJ2-2; a possible D gene is TRBD2 (6 bases). Trimming removed 0 bases at V and 9 bases at J, with 14 bases between. CDR1 is LNHNV, CDR2 YYDKDF, per germline (reference sequence). The CDR3 has 15 residues. For the CDR3, the DNA is TGTGCCACCAGCAGAGATGTTCGGGGGTTCAGGGAGCTGTTTTTT. It codes for CATSRDVRGFRELFF.

The chain joins TRBV27 to TRBJ2-7, with TRBD1 as a possible D gene (6 bases). Trimming took 0 bases from V and 6 from J, leaving 18 bases between them. Per the germline V gene, CDR1 is MNHEY and CDR2 is SMNVEV (reference sequence). CDR3 length equals 16 residues. As DNA, the CDR3 is TGTGCCAGCAGTTTATCGGTGGGACAACTAACCCCCGAGCAGTACTTC. It is translated as CASSLSVGQLTPEQYF.

This chain connects TRBV19 to TRBJ2-4, with a weak D call TRBD2 (6 bases). Trimming left V 11 bases short and J 1 base short, with 18 bases between. CDR1 and CDR2 (germline): LNHDA, SQIVND (reference sequence). The CDR3 sequence is 15 residues long. Here the CDR3 DNA reads TGTGCCCGACACAACCCGCGGGGCGCCAAAAACATTCAGTACTTC. Protein sequence: CARHNPRGAKNIQYF.

The chain employs TRBV10-3 and TRBJ2-1; 8 positions agree with TRBD2. CDR3 length: 16 amino acids. From germline, CDR1 is ENHRY and CDR2 SYGVKD. With V trimmed by 3 bases and J by 1 base, 5 bases remained unmatched. The DNA for the CDR3 is TGTGCCATCAGTGATCTCACGGGAGGGTCCTACAATGAGCAGTTCTTC. The encoded protein is CAISDLTGGSYNEQFF.

The chain links TRBV28 to TRBJ1-4; no clear D gene. CDR3 length equals 18 residues. Germline CDR1 reads MDHEN; CDR2 reads SYDVKM. Trimming stripped 5 bases from V and 0 bases from J, with 19 bases between. This chain's CDR3 is CASSPRLKRVSTNEKLFF. The CDR3, as DNA: TGTGCCAGCAGTCCAAGACTGAAGAGGGTTTCAACTAATGAAAAACTGTTTTTT.

The gene calls are TRBV2 and TRBJ1-4; D possibly corresponds to TRBD1 (6 bases). Germline V gene sequence: CDR1 SNHLY, CDR2 FYNNEI. V lost 2 bases and J 8 bases, leaving 15 bases between the germline ends. This CDR3 region has 15 residues. The CDR3 DNA reads as TGTGCCAGCAGTGAATCCGGGGGGGGGCACGAAAAACTGTTTTTT. Protein sequence: CASSESGGGHEKLFF.

Here the CDR3 DNA reads TGTGCCAGCAGTGGGGCAGGGCGACAATCCTACGAGCAGTACTTC. It translates to CASSGAGRQSYEQYF. The chain carries TRBV25-1 and TRBJ2-7; TRBD1 might be the D (5 bases). CDR3 length equals 15 residues. The germline CDR1 and CDR2 sequences are MGHDK and SYGVNS. V lost 4 bases, J lost 1 base, and 14 bases lay in between.

The V gene is TRBV2, the J gene TRBJ2-1; no definite D call. CDR1 is SNHLY and CDR2 is FYNNEI in the germline V gene. The CDR3 length is 13 residues. Trimming pared 5 bases from V and 12 bases from J, leaving 17 bases between. For the CDR3, the DNA is TGTGCCAGCAGTCTCGAGCGACCCGCCTGGCAGTTCTTC. Its protein is CASSLERPAWQFF.

This chain uses TRBV5-1 with TRBJ2-7, with a tentative D call TRBD2 (7 bases). Germline CDR1 and CDR2: SGHRS and YFSETQ. Trimming took 4 bases from V and 4 from J, leaving 18 bases between them. This CDR3 has 15 residues. DNA for the CDR3: TGCGCCAGCAGCCTGGGGGGAGGGGGACGATACGAGCAGTACTTC. Translated: CASSLGGGGRYEQYF.

The chain joins TRBV29-1 to TRBJ1-2, with D possibly TRBD1 on 5 matching bases. The length of the CDR3 is 14 residues. Germline V CDR1 and CDR2: SQVTM, ANQGSEA. The V and J ends lost 3 bases and 4 bases respectively, with 15 bases between them. This chain's CDR3 is CSVDPSGGGYGYTF. The CDR3 region has the DNA TGCAGCGTTGATCCTTCTGGGGGGGGCTATGGCTACACCTTC.

This chain uses TRBV28 with TRBJ1-4; TRBD1 aligns across 9 bases. V was clipped by 4 bases and J by 3 bases; unmatched bases: 6. CDR1 MDHEN and CDR2 SYDVKM come from the germline V gene. The CDR3 is 16 amino acids. CDR3 loop: CASSSGGTGSNEKLFF. The DNA of the CDR3 is TGTGCCAGCAGTTCGGGGGGGACAGGGTCTAATGAAAAACTGTTTTTT. The whole variable domain, filled in from reference TRBV28 and TRBJ1-4, reads DVKVTQSSRYLVKRTGEKVFLECVQDMDHENMFWYRQDPGLGLRLIYFSYDVKMKEKGDIPEGYSVSREKKERFSLILESASTNQTSMYLCASSSGGTGSNEKLFFGSGTQLSVL.

This chain uses TRBV7-9 with TRBJ2-7; D might be TRBD1 (7 bases). The CDR3 spans 14 residues. Trimming stripped 2 bases from V and 5 bases from J, with 13 bases between. CDR1 is SEHNR, CDR2 FQNEAQ, per germline (reference sequence). In DNA form, the CDR3 reads TGTGCCAGCAGCTTATGGCAGGGGGGAAACGAGCAGTACTTC. Its protein is CASSLWQGGNEQYF.

The rearrangement links TRBV28 to TRBJ1-1, with D possibly matching TRBD1 (6 bases). V was clipped by 4 bases and J by 7 bases, with 13 bases between them. Germline V gene lookup returns CDR1 MDHEN and CDR2 SYDVKM. CDR3 length: 13 amino acids. CDR3 loop: CASSWNRVNEAFF. CDR3 nucleotides: TGTGCCAGCAGTTGGAACAGGGTAAATGAAGCTTTCTTT.

The chain combines TRBV5-1 with TRBJ1-4; D perhaps matches TRBD1 (5 bases). V was trimmed by 4 bases and J by 0 bases, leaving 13 bases between them. CDR1 is SGHRS and CDR2 is YFSETQ in the germline V gene. This CDR3 spans 16 amino acids. The CDR3, as DNA: TGCGCCAGCAGCCCCCCGGGGGGAACAACTAATGAAAAACTGTTTTTT. It codes for CASSPPGGTTNEKLFF.